This TCR beta chain originates from a study of blood T cell repertoires in COVID-19. The assay was immunoSEQ multiplex PCR, and TCRdb's table has in-frame clones only and misses some. The table includes under 110,000 clones, 70% to 90% detected once. CDR1 and CDR2 from the germline V gene are MNHEY and SVGAGI. This CDR3 region has 14 residues. The ends lost 9 bases at V and 1 base at J; junction bases unmatched: 6. This clone occurred a few times. The specimen sequenced was peripheral blood. The receptor was isolated from a woman aged 25-40 years with acute or convalescent COVID-19. The chain uses TRBV6-5 and TRBJ2-3, with 8 bases matching TRBD1. CDR3 sequence: CASSGGGRTDTQYF. In nucleotides, the CDR3 is TGTGCCAGTTCAGGGGGCGGGCGCACAGATACGCAGTATTTT.